This T cell receptor (beta chain) was documented in a study of T cell changes during pregnancy in multiple sclerosis. Germline CDR1 is LGHNA and CDR2 is YNFKEQ. The junction had 12 bases not matched to a gene; V was cut back by 3 bases and J by 9 bases. The CDR3 totals 17 residues. Profiling relied on immunoSEQ multiplex PCR, and the TCRdb table lists in-frame clones only, not all of them. Among about 110,000 clones listed, roughly 90% were seen once. The gene calls are TRBV4-2 and TRBJ2-1; 12 bases map to TRBD2. This specimen was peripheral blood, taken in the third trimester of pregnancy. The TCR was taken from a female donor with multiple sclerosis, enrolled in a pregnancy study. This CDR3 is CASSQARLAGVKSEQFF. The CDR3 DNA reads as TGTGCCAGCAGCCAGGCGCGACTAGCGGGAGTAAAGAGTGAGCAGTTCTTC.